This TCR beta chain was recovered during a study of T-cell reconstitution after alpha-beta-depleted transplantation in children. Study-level results: Newly made T cells mostly supplied T-cell counts and diversity one year after transplant.

This CDR3 region has 14 residues. V dropped 1 base and J dropped 2; count of bases not matched to a gene: 2. Unique molecular identifiers were used to barcode this TCRbeta library. TCRdb processed the PCR reads anew with MiXCR; each CDR3 protein has one entry. The repertoire has 250,000 to 300,000 distinct CDR3 sequences, around 10% of them found once; the top ten carry about 8%. This clonotype has ten or more counts. Its antigen remains unknown. The sequencing here drew on PBMCs, taken before TCRalphabeta/CD19-depleted stem cell transplant. This rearrangement joins TRBV12-3 or TRBV12-4 to TRBJ2-7, with 7 bases that match TRBD2. This TCR was recovered from a boy in the first two years of life with acute myeloid leukemia, due to receive a stem cell transplant. CDR3 sequence: CASSLGGRAYEQYF. For the CDR3, the DNA is TGTGCCAGCAGTTTAGGGGGGAGGGCCTACGAGCAGTACTTC.